This T cell receptor beta chain is from a study of beta chain features in type 1 diabetes. Whole-study results and caveats: Naive, central memory and Treg TCRB repertoires seemed to resemble each other more closely in patients than they did in healthy donors. In every one of the four CD4+ subsets, TCRB CDR3s were moderately but significantly shorter in Type 1 diabetes patients. No resolution was reached here on whether HLA type influences TCRB rearrangement.

This clone occurred a few times. What it binds is not known. With 5 bases clipped from V and 8 bases from J, the junction kept 0 bases outside the gene matches. The CDR3 sequence is 12 residues long. The germline CDR1 and CDR2 sequences are MNHNY and SVGAGI (reference sequence). Isolation of CD4+ naive, central memory, regulatory and stem cell-like memory cells was achieved by sorting via CD45RO/CCR7/CD25/CD127/CD95/CD27. Each of the sorted populations had a purity greater than 98%. Reverse transcribing all isolated RNA meant expressed TCRB transcripts were sequenced. This table comes from immunoSEQ multiplex PCR, and its TCRdb copy is limited to in-frame clones, with some not included. This table holds hundreds of thousands of clones, roughly 12% found once.

The V and J genes are TRBV6-6 and TRBJ2-4, with 10 bases fitting TRBD1. The receptor was derived from a man between 18 and 29 years old with type 1 diabetes. Source material: naive CD4+ T cells from blood. CDR3 nucleotides: TGTGCCAGCAGTGGGACAGGGGACATTCAGTACTTC. It codes for CASSGTGDIQYF.